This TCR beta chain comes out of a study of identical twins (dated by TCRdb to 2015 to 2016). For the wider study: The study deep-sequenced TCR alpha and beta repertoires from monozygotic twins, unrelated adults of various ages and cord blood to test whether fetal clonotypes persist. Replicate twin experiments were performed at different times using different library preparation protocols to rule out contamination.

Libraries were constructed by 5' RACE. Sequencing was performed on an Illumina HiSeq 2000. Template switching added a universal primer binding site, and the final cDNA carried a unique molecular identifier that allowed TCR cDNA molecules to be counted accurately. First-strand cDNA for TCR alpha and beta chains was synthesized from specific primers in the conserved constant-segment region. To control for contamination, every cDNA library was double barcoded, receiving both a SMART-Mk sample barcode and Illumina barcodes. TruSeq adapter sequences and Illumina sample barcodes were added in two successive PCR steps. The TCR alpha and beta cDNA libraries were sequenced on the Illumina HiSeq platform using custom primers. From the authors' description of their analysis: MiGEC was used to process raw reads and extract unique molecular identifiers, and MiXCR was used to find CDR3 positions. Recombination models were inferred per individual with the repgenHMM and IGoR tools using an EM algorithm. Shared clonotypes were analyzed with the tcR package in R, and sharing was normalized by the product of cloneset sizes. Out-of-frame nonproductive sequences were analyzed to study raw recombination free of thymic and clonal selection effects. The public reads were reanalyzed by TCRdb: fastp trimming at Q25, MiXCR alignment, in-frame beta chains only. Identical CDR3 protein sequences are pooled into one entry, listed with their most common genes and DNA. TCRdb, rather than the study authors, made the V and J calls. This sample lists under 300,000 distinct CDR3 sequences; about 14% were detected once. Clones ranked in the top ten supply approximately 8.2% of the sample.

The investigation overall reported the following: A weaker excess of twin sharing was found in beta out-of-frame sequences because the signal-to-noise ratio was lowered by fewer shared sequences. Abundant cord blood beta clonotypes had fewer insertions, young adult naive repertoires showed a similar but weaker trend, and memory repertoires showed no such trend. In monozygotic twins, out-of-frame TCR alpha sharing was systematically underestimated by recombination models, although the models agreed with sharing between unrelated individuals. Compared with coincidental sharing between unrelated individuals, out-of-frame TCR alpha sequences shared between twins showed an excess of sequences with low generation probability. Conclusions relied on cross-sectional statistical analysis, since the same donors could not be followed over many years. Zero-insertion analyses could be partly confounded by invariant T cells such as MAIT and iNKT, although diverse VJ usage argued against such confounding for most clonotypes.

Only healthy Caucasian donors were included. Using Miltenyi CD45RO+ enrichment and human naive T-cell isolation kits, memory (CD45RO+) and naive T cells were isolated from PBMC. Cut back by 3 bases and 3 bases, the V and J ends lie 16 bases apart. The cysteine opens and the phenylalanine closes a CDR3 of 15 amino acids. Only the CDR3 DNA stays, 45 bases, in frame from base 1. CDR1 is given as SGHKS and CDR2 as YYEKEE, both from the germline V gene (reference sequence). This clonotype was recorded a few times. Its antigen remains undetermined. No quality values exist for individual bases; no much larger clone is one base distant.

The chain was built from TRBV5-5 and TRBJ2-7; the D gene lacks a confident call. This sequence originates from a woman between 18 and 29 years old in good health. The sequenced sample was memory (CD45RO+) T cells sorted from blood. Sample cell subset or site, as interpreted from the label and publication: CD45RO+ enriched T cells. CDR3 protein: CASSSTPLGDYEQYF. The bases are TGTGCCAGCAGCTCGACGCCCCTTGGGGACTACGAGCAGTACTTC.